These 26 T cell receptor beta chains were all obtained from the same sample, sequenced in a study of cytomegalovirus exposure and HLA in healthy donors. With 60 Vbeta and 13 Jbeta primers, the PCR was carried out. Sequencing was performed with immunoSEQ multiplex PCR; in TCRdb, only in-frame clones are kept and a portion is missing. This sample has about 190,000 clones, with roughly four fifths found just once. Sequenced material: PBMCs. The receptors originated from a man aged 18 to 30 in good health and CMV-seronegative.

V and J are TRBV11-3 and TRBJ1-1; D may be TRBD1 (6 bases). The CDR3 runs 12 residues. In germline, CDR1 is SGHNT, CDR2 YENEEA. V was pared by 8 bases and J by 3 bases, with 10 bases between. The CDR3 DNA reads as TGTGCCAGCGTGAGGACAGACACTGAAGCTTTCTTT. The encoded protein is CASVRTDTEAFF.

The chain recombines TRBV6-5 with TRBJ2-7, with 13 bases lining up with TRBD2. CDR1 is MNHEY and CDR2 is SVGAGI in the germline V gene. The CDR3 has 15 residues. J was trimmed by 6 bases and V by 4 bases; bases with no gene match: 6. As DNA, the CDR3 is TGTGCCAGCAGTTTTCGCCGGACTAGCGGGAGCGAGCAGTACTTC. This codes for CASSFRRTSGSEQYF.

The CDR3 DNA follows: TGTGCCATCAGGTCTATGCCCAATCAGCCCCAGCATTTT. It yields the protein CAIRSMPNQPQHF. The rearrangement uses TRBV10-3 and TRBJ1-5; no definite D call. The V and J ends lost 6 bases and 3 bases respectively, with 9 bases between them. CDR3 length: 13 amino acids. Per the germline V gene, CDR1 is ENHRY and CDR2 is SYGVKD.

The rearrangement links TRBV10-3 to TRBJ2-7; 11 bases line up with TRBD2. The CDR3 totals 13 residues. From germline, CDR1 is ENHRY and CDR2 SYGVKD. V was pared by 10 bases and J by 2 bases, with 4 bases of the junction left unmatched. The CDR3 here is CATRLAGTYEQYF. The CDR3 DNA reads as TGTGCCACTCGACTAGCGGGGACCTACGAGCAGTACTTC.

The chain uses TRBV27 and TRBJ1-2; D might be TRBD1 (6 bases). The V end was cut by 5 bases, the J end by 7 bases, with 20 bases between. The CDR3 has 15 residues. Germline CDR1 reads MNHEY; CDR2 reads SMNVEV (reference sequence). This CDR3 is CASSLSSTGSGGYTF. CDR3 sequence (DNA): TGTGCCAGCAGTCTCTCCTCGACAGGCTCCGGTGGCTACACCTTC.

In its sample, this clone was seen a few times. The chain has TRBV29-1 and TRBJ2-5; TRBD2 agrees at 7 bases. Trimming cost V 2 bases and J 1 base; bases outside gene matches: 4. The CDR3 length is 14 residues. Germline CDR1 and CDR2: SQVTM and ANQGSEA. The CDR3 here is CSVELAAIQETQYF. The CDR3, as DNA: TGCAGCGTTGAACTAGCGGCGATCCAAGAGACCCAGTACTTC.

The rearrangement uses TRBV30 and TRBJ1-6; 11 bases line up with TRBD1. This CDR3 is built from 17 residues. Per the germline V gene, CDR1 is GTSNPN and CDR2 is SVGIG (reference sequence). The ends lost 3 bases at V and 7 bases at J; junction bases unmatched: 11. CDR3 in amino acids: CAWRGPGQGGFNSPLHF. The CDR3 region has the DNA TGTGCCTGGAGAGGTCCGGGACAGGGGGGATTCAATTCACCCCTCCACTTT.

This chain uses TRBV27 with TRBJ2-7, with 9 bases aligning to TRBD1. This CDR3 region has 17 residues. Unmatched junction bases numbered 13, after V lost 5 bases and J lost 2 bases. Per the germline V gene, CDR1 is MNHEY and CDR2 is SMNVEV (reference sequence). The CDR3 DNA reads TGTGCCAGCAGTCCCCACTTCCGACAGGGGGTGACCTACGAGCAGTACTTC. As protein: CASSPHFRQGVTYEQYF.

This clone was recorded a few times. CDR3 region: CARSLVSQTFNYGYTF. The CDR3 DNA reads TGTGCCAGAAGCTTGGTATCACAGACCTTTAACTATGGCTACACCTTC. The rearrangement links TRBV5-3 to TRBJ1-2; D ambiguous. Being an ORF, TRBV5-3 has a function that is uncertain. This CDR3 has 16 residues. V lost 0 bases and J 1 base, leaving 13 bases between the germline ends.

The J gene is TRBJ2-7, the V gene TRBV6-5; a possible D gene is TRBD2 (6 bases). The germline V and J ends were trimmed by 5 bases and 1 base, with 9 bases remaining between them. The CDR3 is 13 amino acids. From germline, CDR1 is MNHEY and CDR2 SVGAGI. For the CDR3, the DNA is TGTGCCAGCAGTAACGGACTATCCTACGAGCAGTACTTC. It encodes CASSNGLSYEQYF.

This chain links TRBV6-1 with TRBJ2-7; D is possibly TRBD2 (5 bases). With 8 bases removed from V and 6 bases from J, the gap between germline ends came to 14 bases. The CDR3 contains 12 residues. From germline, CDR1 is MNHNS and CDR2 SASEGT. In DNA, the CDR3 is TGTGCCAGCTGCGAGGGATCAGGCGAGCAGTACTTC. Translated, it gives CASCEGSGEQYF.

This clone was seen a single time. The CDR3 is CASSFDPGVLYGYTF. In DNA form, the CDR3 reads TGTGCCAGCAGCTTTGACCCCGGAGTCCTCTATGGCTACACCTTC. This sequence joins TRBV5-4 and TRBJ1-2; no clear D. V gave up 2 bases and J gave up 4 bases, with 15 bases separating them. Per germline, CDR1 SGHNT and CDR2 YYREEE (reference sequence). This CDR3 has 15 amino acids. The full variable domain, completed using reference TRBV5-4 and TRBJ1-2, is ETGVTQSPTHLIKTRGQQVTLRCSSQSGHNTVSWYQQALGQGPQFIFQYYREEENGRGNFPPRFSGLQFPNYSSELNVNALELDDSALYLCASSFDPGVLYGYTFGSGTRLTVV.

This chain uses TRBV6-1 with TRBJ1-2; 10 bases line up with TRBD1. The CDR3 extends over 16 amino acids. Germline lookup yields CDR1 MNHNS and CDR2 SASEGT. V was pared by 3 bases and J by 3 bases, with 7 bases of the junction left unmatched. This chain's CDR3 is CASSDIRDRGYYGYTF. In DNA form, the CDR3 reads TGTGCCAGCAGTGATATCCGGGACAGGGGATACTATGGCTACACCTTC.

With respect to this clone: One end of the junction varies from germline; a read error may be responsible. The genes are TRBV10-3 and TRBJ2-7; D possibly corresponds to TRBD1 (6 bases). The CDR3 extends over 15 amino acids. The germline V gene has CDR1 ENHRY and CDR2 SYGVKD. DNA of the CDR3: TGTGCCATCAGTGAGTCGGCGACAGGCAAGGGCGAGAAGTACTTC. As protein: CAISESATGKGEKYF.

The chain joins TRBV4-3 to TRBJ2-2; the D gene is possibly TRBD2 (6 bases). CDR3 length: 20 residues. V lost 2 bases to trimming and J lost 6 bases, with 28 bases between them. The germline V gene has CDR1 LGHNA and CDR2 YSLEER. CDR3 sequence reads: CASSQTAGRVGARGAGELFF. The CDR3 bases are TGCGCCAGCAGCCAAACGGCGGGAAGGGTGGGAGCGAGGGGCGCCGGGGAGCTGTTTTTT.

The chain has TRBV19 and TRBJ1-3; D is unresolved. CDR1 and CDR2 from the germline V gene are LNHDA and SQIVND (reference sequence). Between the trimmed V and J ends, which lost 9 bases and 0 bases, there was a span of 9 bases. The CDR3 runs to 13 residues. For the CDR3, the DNA is TGTGCCAGCCAGGATCTCTCTGGAAACACCATATATTTT. This gives the protein CASQDLSGNTIYF.

This rearrangement joins TRBV6-1 to TRBJ2-2, with D maybe TRBD2 (6 bases). The V end was cut by 7 bases, the J end by 4 bases, with 10 bases between. The CDR3 totals 13 residues. The V gene's germline CDR1 is MNHNS and CDR2 SASEGT. The CDR3 nucleotides read TGTGCCAGCACGTGGGGGGTCACCGGGGAGCTGTTTTTT. Translation: CASTWGVTGELFF.

V gene TRBV5-1 combines with J gene TRBJ2-7, with 7 bases matching TRBD2. The length of the CDR3 is 13 residues. Germline V gene lookup returns CDR1 SGHRS and CDR2 YFSETQ. V gave up 4 bases and J gave up 4 bases; unmatched junction bases: 5. The CDR3 sequence: CASSPGLEYEQYF. DNA of the CDR3: TGCGCCAGCAGCCCTGGACTAGAGTACGAGCAGTACTTC.

This clone was found a few times. This chain joins TRBV19 and TRBJ2-5; TRBD2 matches at 9 bases. CDR1 and CDR2 (germline): LNHDA, SQIVND (reference sequence). The V and J ends lost 4 bases and 4 bases, in that order; junction bases with no gene match: 7. This CDR3 is built from 15 residues. CDR3 sequence (DNA): TGTGCCAGTAGTACGGGCAGCGGGGGGCGAGAGACCCAGTACTTC. Encoded protein: CASSTGSGGRETQYF.

The chain joins TRBV6-5 to TRBJ2-2, with TRBD1 matching 7 bases. The trim removed 1 base at V and 0 bases at J, leaving 2 bases unmatched. CDR1 MNHEY and CDR2 SVGAGI come from the germline V gene. There are 16 residues in the CDR3. The CDR3 is CASSYYGTANTGELFF. The CDR3 nucleotides read TGTGCCAGCAGTTACTACGGGACAGCGAACACCGGGGAGCTGTTTTTT.

The chain recombines TRBV7-2 with TRBJ2-2; 7 nucleotides agree with TRBD1. This CDR3 has 16 residues. Germline lookup yields CDR1 SGHTA and CDR2 FQGNSA. The junction had 5 bases not matched to a gene; V was cut back by 3 bases and J by 1 base. CDR3 nucleotide sequence: TGTGCCAGCAGCTTCCGCGCAGGGGGGAACACCGGGGAGCTGTTTTTT. Translating gives CASSFRAGGNTGELFF.

V is TRBV30 and J is TRBJ2-3; tentative D call: TRBD2 (5 bases). V was cut by 4 bases and J by 4 bases, with 6 bases left in between. The germline V gene encodes CDR1 GTSNPN and CDR2 SVGIG (reference sequence). This CDR3 is built from 11 residues. The CDR3 DNA sequence: TGTGCCTGGATGGAGGCAGATACGCAGTATTTT. As protein: CAWMEADTQYF.

The rearrangement links TRBV9 to TRBJ1-1; 8 bases match TRBD1. CDR3 length: 14 residues. J lost 5 bases, V lost 4 bases, and 7 bases had no gene match. CDR1 is SGDLS and CDR2 is YYNGEE in the germline V gene. CDR3 region: CASSTDRDGTEAFF. CDR3 nucleotide sequence: TGTGCCAGCAGCACGGACAGGGATGGAACTGAAGCTTTCTTT.

This sequence joins TRBV9 and TRBJ2-3; a weak D match, TRBD1 (5 bases). CDR3 size: 14 residues. The germline V and J ends were trimmed by 4 bases and 2 bases, with 11 bases remaining between them. Germline V gene lookup returns CDR1 SGDLS and CDR2 YYNGEE. The CDR3 reads CASSSRTITDTQYF. In nucleotides, the CDR3 is TGTGCCAGCAGCTCCCGGACAATCACAGATACGCAGTATTTT.

The chain links TRBV29-1 to TRBJ1-2; 9 positions match TRBD1. V was pared by 4 bases and J by 6 bases, with 9 bases of the junction left unmatched. The CDR3 length is 14 residues. Germline V gene data show CDR1 as SQVTM and CDR2 as ANQGSEA. This CDR3 is CSVVGRQGVHGYTF. CDR3 in DNA: TGCAGCGTTGTAGGTAGACAGGGGGTCCATGGCTACACCTTC. The full variable domain, in which reference TRBV29-1 and TRBJ1-2 provide the parts outside the CDR3, is SAVISQKPSRDICQRGTSLTIQCQVDSQVTMMFWYRQQPGQSLTLIATANQGSEATYESGFVIDKFPISRPNLTFSTLTVSNMSPEDSSIYLCSVVGRQGVHGYTFGSGTRLTVV.

CDR3 region: CASRNGQGLPSEQYF. The CDR3 nucleotides read TGTGCCAGTAGGAACGGACAGGGCCTCCCCTCCGAGCAGTACTTC. The chain employs TRBV19 and TRBJ2-7, with 8 nucleotides matching TRBD1. CDR3 length: 15 amino acids. The V and J ends lost 6 bases and 6 bases, in that order; junction bases with no gene match: 13. CDR1 is LNHDA, CDR2 SQIVND, per germline (reference sequence).